This T cell receptor beta chain originates from a study of CD8 T cells in Susac syndrome. Note on this clonotype: Its specificity is not known.

General study results and limits: Across the total CD8+ repertoires, 15 to 20 Susac-specific public clones were detected, and across the CD8+ TEMRA repertoires, several such clones were detected.

Random hexamers were used to reverse transcribe the RNA input (about 0.45 to 1 ug). With immunoSEQ multiplex PCR, TCR beta CDR3 was amplified across 54 Vbeta and 13 Jbeta. From the immunoSEQ multiplex PCR reads, TCRdb called clonotypes with MiXCR, one entry per CDR3 protein. Of about 190,000 distinct CDR3 sequences in the sample, 85% to 95% were seen once. This clonotype was sampled from a human donor with Susac syndrome. Sequencing used CD8+ T cells from PBMCs.

The CDR3 DNA follows: TGTGCCAGCAGCTTGGAGTGGGAAAATGAGCAGTTCTTC. Protein: CASSLEWENEQFF. The chain recombines TRBV7-9 with TRBJ2-1; no firm D call. CDR1 is SEHNR, CDR2 FQNEAQ, per germline (reference sequence). This CDR3 is 13 amino acids long. V was pared by 3 bases and J by 7 bases, with 10 bases between.